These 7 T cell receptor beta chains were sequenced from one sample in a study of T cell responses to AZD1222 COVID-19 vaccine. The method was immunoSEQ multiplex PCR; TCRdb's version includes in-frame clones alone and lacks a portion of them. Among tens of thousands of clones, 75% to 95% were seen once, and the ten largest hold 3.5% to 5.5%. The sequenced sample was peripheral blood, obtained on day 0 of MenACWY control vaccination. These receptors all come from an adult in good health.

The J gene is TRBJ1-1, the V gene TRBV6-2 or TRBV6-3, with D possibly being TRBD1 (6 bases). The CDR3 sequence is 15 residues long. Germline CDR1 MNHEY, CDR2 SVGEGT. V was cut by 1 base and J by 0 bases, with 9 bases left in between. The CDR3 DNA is TGTGCCAGCAGTTACTGGACAGTTATGAACACTGAAGCTTTCTTT. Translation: CASSYWTVMNTEAFF.

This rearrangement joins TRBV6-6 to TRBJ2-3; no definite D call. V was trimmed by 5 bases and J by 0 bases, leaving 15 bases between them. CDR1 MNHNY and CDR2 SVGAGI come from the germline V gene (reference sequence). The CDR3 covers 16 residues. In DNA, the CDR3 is TGTGCCAGCAGTAAGGGTTCTCAGGTTAGCACAGATACGCAGTATTTT. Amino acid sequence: CASSKGSQVSTDTQYF.

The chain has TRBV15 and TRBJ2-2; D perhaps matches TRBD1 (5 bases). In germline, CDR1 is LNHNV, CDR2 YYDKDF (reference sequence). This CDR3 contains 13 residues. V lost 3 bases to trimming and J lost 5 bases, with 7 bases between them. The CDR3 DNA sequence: TGTGCCACCAGCAGGACAGAAACCGGGGAGCTGTTTTTT. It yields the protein CATSRTETGELFF.

CDR3 amino acids: CASSPRDRAEQYF. DNA of the CDR3: TGTGCCAGTAGTCCTCGGGACAGAGCCGAGCAGTACTTC. This chain links TRBV19 with TRBJ2-7; 7 bases are a match to TRBD1. Looked up from germline, CDR1 is LNHDA and CDR2 is SQIVND (reference sequence). Trimming removed 5 bases from V and 6 bases from J; junction bases left unmatched: 7. The CDR3 runs 13 residues. Combining the CDR3 with reference TRBV19 and TRBJ2-7 gives the whole variable domain DGGITQSPKYLFRKEGQNVTLSCEQNLNHDAMYWYRQDPGQGLRLIYYSQIVNDFQKGDIAEGYSVSREKKESFPLTVTSAQKNPTAFYLCASSPRDRAEQYFGPGTRLTVT.

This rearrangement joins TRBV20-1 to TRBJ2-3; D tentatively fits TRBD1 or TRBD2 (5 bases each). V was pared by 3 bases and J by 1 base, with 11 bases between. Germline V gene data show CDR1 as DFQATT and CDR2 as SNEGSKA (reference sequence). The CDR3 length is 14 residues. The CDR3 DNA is TGCAGTGCTAGTCTGTCGGGACGCACAGATACGCAGTATTTT. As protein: CSASLSGRTDTQYF.

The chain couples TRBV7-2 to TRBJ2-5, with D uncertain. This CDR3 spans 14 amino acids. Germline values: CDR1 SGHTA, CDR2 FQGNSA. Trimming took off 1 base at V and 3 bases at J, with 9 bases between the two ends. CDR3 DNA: TGTGCCAGCAGCTTAGGGGCAGACAAAGAGACCCAGTACTTC. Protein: CASSLGADKETQYF.

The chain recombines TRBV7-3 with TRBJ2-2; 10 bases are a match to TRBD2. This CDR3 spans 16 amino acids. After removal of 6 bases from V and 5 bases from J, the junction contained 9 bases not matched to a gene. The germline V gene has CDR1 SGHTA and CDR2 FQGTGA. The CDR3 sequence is CASSLSGRAETGELFF. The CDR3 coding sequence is TGTGCCAGCAGTCTCAGCGGGAGGGCCGAGACCGGGGAGCTGTTTTTT.